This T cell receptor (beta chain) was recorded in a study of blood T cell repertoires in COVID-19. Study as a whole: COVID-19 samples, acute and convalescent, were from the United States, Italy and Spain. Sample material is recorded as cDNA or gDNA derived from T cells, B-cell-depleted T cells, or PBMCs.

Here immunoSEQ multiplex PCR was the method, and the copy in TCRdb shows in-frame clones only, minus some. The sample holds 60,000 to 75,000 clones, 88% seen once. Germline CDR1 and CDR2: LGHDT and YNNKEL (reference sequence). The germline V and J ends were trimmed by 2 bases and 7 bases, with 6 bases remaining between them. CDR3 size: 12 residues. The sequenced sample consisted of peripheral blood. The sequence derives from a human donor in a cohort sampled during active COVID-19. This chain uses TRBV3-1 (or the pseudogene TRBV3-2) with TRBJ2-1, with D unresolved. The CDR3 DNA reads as TGTGCCAGCAGCCAATTTCATAATGAGCAGTTCTTC. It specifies CASSQFHNEQFF.